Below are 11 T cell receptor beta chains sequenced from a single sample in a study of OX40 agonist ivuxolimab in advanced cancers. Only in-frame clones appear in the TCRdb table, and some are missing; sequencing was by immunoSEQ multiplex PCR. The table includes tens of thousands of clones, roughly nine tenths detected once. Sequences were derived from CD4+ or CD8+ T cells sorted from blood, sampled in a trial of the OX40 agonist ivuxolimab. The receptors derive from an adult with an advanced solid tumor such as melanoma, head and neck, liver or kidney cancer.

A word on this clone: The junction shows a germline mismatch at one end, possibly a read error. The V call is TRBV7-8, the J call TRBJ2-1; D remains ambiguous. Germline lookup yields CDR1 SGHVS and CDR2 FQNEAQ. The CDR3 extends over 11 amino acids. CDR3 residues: CASSLGLVRLF. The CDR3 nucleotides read TGTGCCAGCAGCTTAGGATTAGTTCGGCTCTTC.

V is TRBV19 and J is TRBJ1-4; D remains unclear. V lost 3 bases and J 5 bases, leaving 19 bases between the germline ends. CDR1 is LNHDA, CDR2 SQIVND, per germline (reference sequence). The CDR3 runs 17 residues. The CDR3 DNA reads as TGTGCCAGTAGTATCTCCCCCCCTTGGCAGATCAATGAAAAACTGTTTTTT. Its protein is CASSISPPWQINEKLFF.

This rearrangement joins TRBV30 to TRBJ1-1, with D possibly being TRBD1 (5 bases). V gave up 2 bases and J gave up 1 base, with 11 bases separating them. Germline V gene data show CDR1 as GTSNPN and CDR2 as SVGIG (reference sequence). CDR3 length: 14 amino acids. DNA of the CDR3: TGTGCCTGGAGTACCGGGACGGCGAACACTGAAGCTTTCTTT. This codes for CAWSTGTANTEAFF.

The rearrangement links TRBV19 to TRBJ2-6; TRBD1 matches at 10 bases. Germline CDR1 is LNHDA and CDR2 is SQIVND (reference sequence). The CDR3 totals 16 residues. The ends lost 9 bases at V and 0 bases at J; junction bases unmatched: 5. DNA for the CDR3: TGTGCCAGCCGGACAGGGGGAAACTCTGGGGCCAACGTCCTGACTTTC. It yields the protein CASRTGGNSGANVLTF.

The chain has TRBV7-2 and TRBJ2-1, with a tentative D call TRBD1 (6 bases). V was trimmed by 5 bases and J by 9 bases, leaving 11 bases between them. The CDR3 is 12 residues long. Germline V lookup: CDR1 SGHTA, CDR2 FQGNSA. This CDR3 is CASSIDRSEQFF. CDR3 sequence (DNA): TGTGCCAGCAGCATTGACAGGAGTGAGCAGTTCTTC.

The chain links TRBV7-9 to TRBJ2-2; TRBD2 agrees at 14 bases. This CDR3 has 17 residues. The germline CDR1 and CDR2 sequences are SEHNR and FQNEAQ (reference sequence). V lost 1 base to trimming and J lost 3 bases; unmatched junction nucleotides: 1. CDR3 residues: CASSLEGLAGDTGELFF. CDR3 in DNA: TGTGCCAGCAGCTTAGAGGGACTAGCGGGAGACACCGGGGAGCTGTTTTTT.

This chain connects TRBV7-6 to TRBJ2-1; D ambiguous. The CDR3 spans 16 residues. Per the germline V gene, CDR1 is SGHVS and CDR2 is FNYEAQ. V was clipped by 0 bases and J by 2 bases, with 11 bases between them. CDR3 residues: CASSLASSAAYNEQFF. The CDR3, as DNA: TGTGCCAGCAGCTTAGCATCCAGCGCTGCCTACAATGAGCAGTTCTTC.

DNA for the CDR3: TGTGCCAGCAGTCTGTGGGACAGGGCCTACGAGCAGTACTTC. It codes for CASSLWDRAYEQYF. The chain is built from TRBV2 and TRBJ2-7; 9 bases line up with TRBD1. With V trimmed by 5 bases and J by 2 bases, 4 bases remained unmatched. This CDR3 has 14 residues. The germline CDR1 and CDR2 sequences are SNHLY and FYNNEI.

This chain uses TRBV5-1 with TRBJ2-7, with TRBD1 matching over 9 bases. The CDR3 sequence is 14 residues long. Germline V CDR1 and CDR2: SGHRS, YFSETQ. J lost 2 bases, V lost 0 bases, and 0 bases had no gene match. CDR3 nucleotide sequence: TGCGCCAGCAGCTTGGGGACAGGGGCCTACGAGCAGTACTTC. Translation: CASSLGTGAYEQYF. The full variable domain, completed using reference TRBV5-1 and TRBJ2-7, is KAGVTQTPRYLIKTRGQQVTLSCSPISGHRSVSWYQQTPGQGLQFLFEYFSETQRNKGNFPGRFSGRQFSNSRSEMNVSTLELGDSALYLCASSLGTGAYEQYFGPGTRLTVT.

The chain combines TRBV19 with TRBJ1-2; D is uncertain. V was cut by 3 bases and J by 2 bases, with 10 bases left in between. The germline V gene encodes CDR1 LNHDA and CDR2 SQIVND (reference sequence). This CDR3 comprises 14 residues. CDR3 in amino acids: CASSIEQWNYGYTF. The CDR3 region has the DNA TGTGCCAGTAGTATCGAACAATGGAACTATGGCTACACCTTC.

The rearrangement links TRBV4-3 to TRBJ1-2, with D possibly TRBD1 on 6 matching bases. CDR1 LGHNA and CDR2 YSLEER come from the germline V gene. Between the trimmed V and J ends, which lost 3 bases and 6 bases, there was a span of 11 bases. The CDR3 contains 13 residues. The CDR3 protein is CASSQLGADGYTF. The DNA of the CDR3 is TGCGCCAGCAGCCAGCTGGGGGCGGATGGCTACACCTTC.